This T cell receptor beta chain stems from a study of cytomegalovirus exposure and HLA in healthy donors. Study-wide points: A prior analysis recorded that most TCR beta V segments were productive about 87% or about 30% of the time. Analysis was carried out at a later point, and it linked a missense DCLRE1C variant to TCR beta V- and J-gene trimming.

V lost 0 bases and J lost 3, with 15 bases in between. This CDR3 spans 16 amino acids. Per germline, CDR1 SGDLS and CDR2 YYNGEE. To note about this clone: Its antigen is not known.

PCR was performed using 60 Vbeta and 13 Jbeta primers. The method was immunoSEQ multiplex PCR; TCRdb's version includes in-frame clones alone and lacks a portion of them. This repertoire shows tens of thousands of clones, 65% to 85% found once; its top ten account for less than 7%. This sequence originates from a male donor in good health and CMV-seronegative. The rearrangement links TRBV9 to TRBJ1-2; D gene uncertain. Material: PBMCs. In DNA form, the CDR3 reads TGTGCCAGCAGCGTAGCCCCGGGAGGGTTCGACTATGGCTACACCTTC. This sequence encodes CASSVAPGGFDYGYTF.